This TCR beta chain was identified during a study of T cells after yellow fever vaccination. On the study more broadly: Low-cell-number fractions underwent preparation using SMART-Seq v4 Ultra Low Input. General study points: Clones from primary vaccination mostly reappeared after the booster (around 96% CD4, approximately 86% CD8).

This clonotype was recorded many times. As yet, its antigen is unknown. Trimming shortened V by 4 bases and J by 4 bases, and 9 bases separated the two germline ends. From germline, CDR1 is SGHRS and CDR2 YFSETQ. This CDR3 has 13 residues. Generation of TCR cDNA used 5'RACE template switching (which added a universal primer site and UMIs). TCRdb re-called the 5' RACE reads with MiXCR, one entry per CDR3 protein. The repertoire holds 250,000 to 350,000 distinct CDR3 sequences, with around 4.4% as singletons. This chain links TRBV5-1 with TRBJ2-1; TRBD1 is a possible D gene (5 bases). This receptor was taken from a man aged 18 to 35 who received the YFV17D yellow fever vaccine. The starting material was PBMCs, obtained 15 days after the yellow fever booster vaccination. CDR3 protein: CASSQGIYNEQFF. The CDR3 coding sequence is TGCGCCAGCAGCCAGGGCATTTACAATGAGCAGTTCTTC.